This TCR beta chain was identified during a study of blood T cell repertoires in COVID-19 (dated by TCRdb to 2018 to 2021). Regarding the study in general: Samples covering the acute and convalescent phases of COVID-19 were provided by collaborators in the United States, Italy and Spain. The prospective study material was composed of cDNA or gDNA derived from T cells, B-cell-depleted T cells, or PBMCs. The dataset comprised deeply sampled blood TCRbeta repertoires from subjects exposed to, actively infected with, or recovered from COVID-19. The repertoires were released in a freely available public database intended as a resource for research on the immune response to SARS-CoV-2. The samples were drawn from the first 160 participants of the ongoing ImmuneRACE study and from under 1,500 subjects provided by 6 global collaborators. The sample metadata nearly always contained a de-identified subject ID, COVID-19 status, age in years and sex. Where available, HLA class I and class II types were obtained from metadata supplied by the sample provider rather than from assay-based typing. General study outcomes and caveats: The amount of clinical and demographic metadata varied by source and participant and was provided uncurated.

With respect to this clone: The antigen it binds to is not known. No much larger clonotype is one base removed from it; base qualities were not supplied.

TCRbeta CDR3 regions were amplified from genomic DNA by means of the immunoSEQ Assay, a bias-controlled multiplex PCR. As for how the authors treated the data: Nucleated cell counts per sample were estimated from amplification of reference gene primers within the assay. Sequence reads were collapsed and filtered to measure the absolute abundance of every unique TCRbeta CDR3 rearrangement. For each sample, productive Simpson clonality was calculated as the square root of Simpson's diversity index across productive rearrangements. TCRdb's version of the immuneACCESS table is confined to in-frame rearrangements and falls short of the full clone set. An unresolved V gene accounts for under half of the shortfall where checked; the remainder is of unknown origin. That table furnishes V, J and clone size, whereas the DNA furnished D and trimming. In this sample the table shows some 200,000 clones, around 80% of which occur a single time. Together, the top ten hold around 12% of the sample.

Collaborating institutions collected whole blood in K2EDTA tubes following their own protocols. For TCRbeta analysis, collaborators shipped samples in one of three forms: frozen whole blood, isolated PBMCs, or DNA extracted from either of those sample types. The CDR3 covers 12 residues, taking in both the cysteine and the phenylalanine. Of all the DNA, just the CDR3 is kept, 36 bases in frame from base 1. The germline V gene yields SGHDN for CDR1 and FVKESK for CDR2. The junction carries 8 bases between V and J, which are trimmed by 6 bases and 6 bases respectively. The chain is assembled from TRBV14 and TRBJ2-2, with the D gene not confidently named. This sequence originates from a woman between 40 and 55 years old with acute or convalescent COVID-19. Sequenced material: peripheral blood. CDR3 loop: CASRRLAGELFF. The sequenced DNA: TGTGCCAGCAGGCGGTTAGCCGGGGAGCTGTTTTTT.